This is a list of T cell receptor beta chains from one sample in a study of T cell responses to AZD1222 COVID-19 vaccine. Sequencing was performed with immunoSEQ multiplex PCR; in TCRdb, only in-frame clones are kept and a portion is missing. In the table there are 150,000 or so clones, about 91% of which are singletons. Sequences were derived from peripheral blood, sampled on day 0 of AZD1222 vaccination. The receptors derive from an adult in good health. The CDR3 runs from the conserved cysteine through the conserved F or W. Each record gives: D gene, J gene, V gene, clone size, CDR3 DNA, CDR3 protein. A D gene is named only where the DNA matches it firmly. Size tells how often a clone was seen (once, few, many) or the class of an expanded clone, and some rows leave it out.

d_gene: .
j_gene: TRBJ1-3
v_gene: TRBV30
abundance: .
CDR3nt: TGTGCCTGGGCAGGGGATACCGGAAACACCATATATTTT
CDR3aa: CAWAGDTGNTIYF

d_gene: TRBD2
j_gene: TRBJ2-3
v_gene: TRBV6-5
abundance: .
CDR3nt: TGTGCCAGCAGTTACTCGTCCAGCGGGGCAGGAGATACGCAGTATTTT
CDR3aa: CASSYSSSGAGDTQYF

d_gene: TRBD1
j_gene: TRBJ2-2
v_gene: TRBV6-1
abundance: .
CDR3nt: TGTGCCAGCAGTGAACAGGGGGCGAACACCGGGGAGCTGTTTTTT
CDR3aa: CASSEQGANTGELFF

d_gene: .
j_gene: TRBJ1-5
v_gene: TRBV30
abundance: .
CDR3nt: TGTGCCTGGGCGACAGGTGGGAATCAGCCCCAGCATTTT
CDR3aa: CAWATGGNQPQHF

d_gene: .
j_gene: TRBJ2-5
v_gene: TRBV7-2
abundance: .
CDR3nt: TGTGCCAGCCGCTTAGGCGGGGGCCGGGAGACCCAGTACTTC
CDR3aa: CASRLGGGRETQYF

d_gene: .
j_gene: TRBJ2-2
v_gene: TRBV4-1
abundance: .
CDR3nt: TGCGCCAGCAGCCAAGTCTCTCAGGGAGGCAGTCGGGAGCTGTTTTTT
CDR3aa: CASSQVSQGGSRELFF

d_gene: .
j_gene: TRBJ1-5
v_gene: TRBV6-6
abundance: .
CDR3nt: TGTGCCAGCAGGGCTCAGGGGAGCGGCAATCAGCCCCAGCATTTT
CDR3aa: CASRAQGSGNQPQHF

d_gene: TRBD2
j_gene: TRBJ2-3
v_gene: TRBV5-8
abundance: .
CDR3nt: TGTGCCAGCAGCTCGGAGCGGGATCCTTCGCACACAGATACGCAGTATTTT
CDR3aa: CASSSERDPSHTDTQYF

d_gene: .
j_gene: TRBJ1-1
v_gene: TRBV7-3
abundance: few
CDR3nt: TGTGCCAGCAGCTTGGTTGGGGCGCAGAGCGGGACTGAAGCTTTCTTT
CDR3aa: CASSLVGAQSGTEAFF

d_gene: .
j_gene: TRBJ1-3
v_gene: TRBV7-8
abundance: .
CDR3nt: TGTGCCAGCAGCGGCAGGGGTTCTGGAAACACCATATATTTT
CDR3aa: CASSGRGSGNTIYF

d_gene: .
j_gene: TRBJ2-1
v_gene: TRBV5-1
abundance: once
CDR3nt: TGCGCCAGCAGCTTGGAGGACACCTCCTACAATGAGCAGTTCTTC
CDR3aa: CASSLEDTSYNEQFF

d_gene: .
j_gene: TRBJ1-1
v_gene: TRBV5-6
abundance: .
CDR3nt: TGTGCCAGCAGCAAAGTGGGGGGCACTGAAGCTTTCTTT
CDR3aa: CASSKVGGTEAFF

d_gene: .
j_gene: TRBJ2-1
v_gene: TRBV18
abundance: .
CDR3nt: TGTGCCAGCTCACATCCAGGGCTGGATGAGCAGTTCTTC
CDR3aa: CASSHPGLDEQFF

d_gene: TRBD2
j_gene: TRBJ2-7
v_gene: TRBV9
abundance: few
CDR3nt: TGTGCCAGCACCCGGGGGGACTCAAGCGAGCAGTACTTC
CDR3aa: CASTRGDSSEQYF

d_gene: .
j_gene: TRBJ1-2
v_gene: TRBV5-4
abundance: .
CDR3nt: TGTGCCAGCAGTTTAAATCGGGGCACAAACTATGGCTACACCTTC
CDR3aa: CASSLNRGTNYGYTF

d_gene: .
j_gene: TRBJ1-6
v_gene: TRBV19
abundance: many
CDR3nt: TGTGCCAGTAGTATAATCCCGGACAACGTATATGTGCCACCCCTCCACTTT
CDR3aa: CASSIIPDNVYVPPLHF

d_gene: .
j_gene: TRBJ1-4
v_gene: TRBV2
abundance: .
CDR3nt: TGTGCCAGCAGTAAACAGGGTTCGGGGGAAAAACTGTTTTTT
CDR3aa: CASSKQGSGEKLFF

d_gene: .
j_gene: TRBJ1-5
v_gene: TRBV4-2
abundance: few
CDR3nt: TGTGCCAGCAGCCAAGATCGGCAGTACAATCAGCCCCAGCATTTT
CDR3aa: CASSQDRQYNQPQHF

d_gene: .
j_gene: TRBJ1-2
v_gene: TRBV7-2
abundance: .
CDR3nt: TGTGCCAGCACCCCGTCGGGCGGCACCCTTTTCCCATATGGCTACACCTTC
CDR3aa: CASTPSGGTLFPYGYTF

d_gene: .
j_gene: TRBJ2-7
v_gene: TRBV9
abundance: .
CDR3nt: TGTGCCAGCAGCCCCTGGGGGGACTACGAGCAGTACTTC
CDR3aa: CASSPWGDYEQYF

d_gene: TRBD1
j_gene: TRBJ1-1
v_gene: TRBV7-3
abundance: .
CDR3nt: TGTGCCAGCAGTCCAAACCGACAGGGTGAAGCTTTCTTT
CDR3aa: CASSPNRQGEAFF

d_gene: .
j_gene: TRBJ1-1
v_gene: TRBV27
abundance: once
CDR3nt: TGTGCCAGCAGTTTTTTCGGGGTAGGCACTGAAGCTTTCTTT
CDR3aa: CASSFFGVGTEAFF

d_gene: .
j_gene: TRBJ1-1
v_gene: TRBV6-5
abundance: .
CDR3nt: TGTGCCAGCAGTTACTCCGAGGACGGAGAAGCTTTCTTT
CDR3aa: CASSYSEDGEAFF

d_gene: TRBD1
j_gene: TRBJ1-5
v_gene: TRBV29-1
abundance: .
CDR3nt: TGCAGCGTCCGGGACAGAATCAATCAGCCCCAGCATTTT
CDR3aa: CSVRDRINQPQHF

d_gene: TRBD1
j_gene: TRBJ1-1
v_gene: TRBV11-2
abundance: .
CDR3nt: TGTGCCAGCAGCTCCCAGGGCCTCGCAGGGGGCACTGAAGCTTTCTTT
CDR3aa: CASSSQGLAGGTEAFF

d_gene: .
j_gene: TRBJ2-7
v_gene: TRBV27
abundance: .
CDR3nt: TGTGCCAGCAGTTTTTCAACTCCCTCCTACGAGCAGTACTTC
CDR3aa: CASSFSTPSYEQYF

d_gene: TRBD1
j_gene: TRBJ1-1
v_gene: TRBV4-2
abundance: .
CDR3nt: TGTGCCAGCAGCCAAGCGAACAGGGGCACTGAAGCTTTCTTT
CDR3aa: CASSQANRGTEAFF

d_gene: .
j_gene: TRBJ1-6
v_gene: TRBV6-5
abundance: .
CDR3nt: TGTGCCAGCAGTTACTATCGGGGGGCGGGCAATTCACCCCTCCACTTT
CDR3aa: CASSYYRGAGNSPLHF

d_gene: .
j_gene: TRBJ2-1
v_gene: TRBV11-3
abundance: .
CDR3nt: TGTGCCAGCACCCTGGGGGCAGGATACAATGAGCAGTTCTTC
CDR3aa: CASTLGAGYNEQFF

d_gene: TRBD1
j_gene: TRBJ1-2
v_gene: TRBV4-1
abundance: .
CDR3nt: TGCGCCAGCAGCCCTGGGACAGGGATTGGCTATGGCTACACCTTC
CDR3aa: CASSPGTGIGYGYTF

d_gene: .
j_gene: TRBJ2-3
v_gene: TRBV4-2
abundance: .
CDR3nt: TGTGCCAGCAGCCAAGAAGGGACCTCCACAGATACGCAGTATTTT
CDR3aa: CASSQEGTSTDTQYF

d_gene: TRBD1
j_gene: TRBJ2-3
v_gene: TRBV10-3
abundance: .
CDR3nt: TGTGCCACCCGGGACAGGGACACAGATACGCAGTATTTT
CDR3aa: CATRDRDTDTQYF

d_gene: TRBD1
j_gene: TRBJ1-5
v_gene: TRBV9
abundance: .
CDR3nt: TGTGCCAGCAGTGGCGGGACAGGGGAGGGCAATCAGCCCCAGCATTTT
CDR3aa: CASSGGTGEGNQPQHF

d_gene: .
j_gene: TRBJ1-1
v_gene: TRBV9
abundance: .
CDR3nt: TGTGCCAGCAGCGTAGCTCCCGGGGGCATATCTGAAGCTTTCTTT
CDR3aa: CASSVAPGGISEAFF

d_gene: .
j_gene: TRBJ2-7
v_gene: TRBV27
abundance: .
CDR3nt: TGTGCCAGCAGTAGCTCCCGGGGAGGGGGTACTTACTACGAGCAGTACTTC
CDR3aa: CASSSSRGGGTYYEQYF

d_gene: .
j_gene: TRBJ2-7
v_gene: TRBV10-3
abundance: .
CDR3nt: TGTGCCATCAGTGTGTGGGACGGTTCCTACGAGCAGTACTTC
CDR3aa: CAISVWDGSYEQYF

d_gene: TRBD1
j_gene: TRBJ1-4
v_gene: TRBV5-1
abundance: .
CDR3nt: TGCGCCAGCAGCTTGCAGGGGGCTGGTAATGAAAAACTGTTTTTT
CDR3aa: CASSLQGAGNEKLFF

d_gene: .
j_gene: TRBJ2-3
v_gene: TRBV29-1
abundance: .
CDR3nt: TGCAGCGTTGAGGAGGGTTCAGATACGCAGTATTTT
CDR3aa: CSVEEGSDTQYF

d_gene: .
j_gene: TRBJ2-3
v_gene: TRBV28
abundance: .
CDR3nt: TGTGCCAGCAGTCCTCGACAGCTTCTCAGGCCAGATACGCAGTATTTT
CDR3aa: CASSPRQLLRPDTQYF

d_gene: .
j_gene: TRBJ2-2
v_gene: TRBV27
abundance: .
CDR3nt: TGTGCCAGCAGTTTAGGACTGGGGACCACCGGGGAGCTGTTTTTT
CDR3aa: CASSLGLGTTGELFF

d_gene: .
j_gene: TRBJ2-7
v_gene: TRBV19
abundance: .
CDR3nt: TGTGCCAGTAGTATAGATCCCATTACAGGGGGGGCGATTGTTCAATCCTACGAGCAGTACTTC
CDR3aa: CASSIDPITGGAIVQSYEQYF

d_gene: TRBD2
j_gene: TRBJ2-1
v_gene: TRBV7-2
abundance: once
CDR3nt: TGTGCCAGCAGCTCGGGACTAGACGGAGGCGAGCAGTTCTTC
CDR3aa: CASSSGLDGGEQFF

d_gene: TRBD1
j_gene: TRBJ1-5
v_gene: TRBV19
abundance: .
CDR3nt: TGTGCCAGTAGTTATACCCGACAGGGGGCTTATCAGCCCCAGCATTTT
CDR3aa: CASSYTRQGAYQPQHF

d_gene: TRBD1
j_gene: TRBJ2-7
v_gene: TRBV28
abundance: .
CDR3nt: TGTGCCAGCAGTTCAAGACAGGGGCTAGACGAGCAGTACTTC
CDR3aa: CASSSRQGLDEQYF

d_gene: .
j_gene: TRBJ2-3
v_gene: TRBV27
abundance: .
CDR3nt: TGTGCCAGCAGTAGGACTGTACAGGCTACGCAGTATTTT
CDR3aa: CASSRTVQATQYF

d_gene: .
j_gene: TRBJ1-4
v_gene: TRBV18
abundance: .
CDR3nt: TGTGCCAGCTCACCAAGTAGTAGCATGTTCGAAAAACTGTTTTTT
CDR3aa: CASSPSSSMFEKLFF

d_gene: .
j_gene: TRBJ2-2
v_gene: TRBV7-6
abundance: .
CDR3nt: TGTGCCAGCAGCTTAGCTCCCGACAGTAACACCGGGGAGCTGTTTTTT
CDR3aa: CASSLAPDSNTGELFF

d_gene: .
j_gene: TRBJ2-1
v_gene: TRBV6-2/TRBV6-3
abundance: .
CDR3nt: TGTGCCAGCAGTTACGGGGATGAGCAGTTCTTC
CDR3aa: CASSYGDEQFF

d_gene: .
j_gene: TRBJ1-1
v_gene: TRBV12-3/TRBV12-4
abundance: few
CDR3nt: TGTGCCAGCATCGGGGCATCCAGGACTGAAGCTTTCTTT
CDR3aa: CASIGASRTEAFF

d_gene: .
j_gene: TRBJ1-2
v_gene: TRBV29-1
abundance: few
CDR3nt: TGCAGCGTTGAATTCCGGGGCAGCGACTATGGCTACACCTTC
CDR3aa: CSVEFRGSDYGYTF

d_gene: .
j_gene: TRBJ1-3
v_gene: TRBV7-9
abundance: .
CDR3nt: TGTGCCAGCAGCTTAGTTGGACCCAACCCAGGGGTTTCTGGAAACACCATATATTTT
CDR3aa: CASSLVGPNPGVSGNTIYF

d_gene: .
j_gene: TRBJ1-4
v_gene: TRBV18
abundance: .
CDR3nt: TGTGCCAGCTCACCGTTGAAAGGGGCGGGTGGTGAAAAACTGTTTTTT
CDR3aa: CASSPLKGAGGEKLFF

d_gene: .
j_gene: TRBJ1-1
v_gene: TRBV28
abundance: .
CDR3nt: TGTGCCAGCAGTTTGTCACAGGGAGGGACTGAAGCTTTCTTT
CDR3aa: CASSLSQGGTEAFF

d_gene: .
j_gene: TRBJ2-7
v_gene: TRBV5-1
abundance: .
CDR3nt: TGCGCCAGCAGCTTATCGGGCACCTACGAGCAGTACTTC
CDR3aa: CASSLSGTYEQYF

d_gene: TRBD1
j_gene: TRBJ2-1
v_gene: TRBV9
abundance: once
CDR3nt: TGTGCCAGCGGAGGTGGACAGGGGGCGGATGAGCAGTTCTTC
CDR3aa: CASGGGQGADEQFF

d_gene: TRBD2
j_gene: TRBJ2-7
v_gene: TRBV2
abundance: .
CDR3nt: TGTGCCAGCGCCTCCCCCCTGGGGAGGGAGTACTTC
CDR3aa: CASASPLGREYF

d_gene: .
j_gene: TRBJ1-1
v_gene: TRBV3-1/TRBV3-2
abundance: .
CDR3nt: TGTGCCAGCAGCCGAACTCAGGCAGGGAACACTGAAGCTTTCTTT
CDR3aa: CASSRTQAGNTEAFF

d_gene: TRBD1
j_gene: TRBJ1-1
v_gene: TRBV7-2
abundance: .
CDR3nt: TGTGCCAGCAGCTTAAGGGACAGGGGTTGGTCTGAAGCTTTCTTT
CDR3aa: CASSLRDRGWSEAFF

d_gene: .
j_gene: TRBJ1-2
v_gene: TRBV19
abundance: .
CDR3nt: TGTGCCAGTAGTATACAGGGACCCTATGGCTACACCTTC
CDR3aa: CASSIQGPYGYTF